The clone carrying this T cell receptor (beta chain) was seen a few times. What it recognizes is unknown. The data stem from a study of T-cell reconstitution after alpha-beta-depleted transplantation in children. Findings of the study overall: Newly produced T cells mostly provided counts and TCRbeta diversity after one year, as hyperexpanded clones declined. Reportedly, only several hundred clones from non-depleted graft cells drove alpha-beta T-cell counts at about two months. High day-60 TCRbeta diversity in some patients came from surviving recipient T cells and thymic progenitors.

Library preparation (for TCRbeta) was performed with unique molecular identifiers. Each CDR3 protein gets one entry after TCRdb re-called the PCR reads with MiXCR. The sample includes about 340,000 distinct CDR3 sequences, around 15% of them seen just once. The sequenced sample was PBMCs, mostly from graft donor cells, obtained 360 days after TCRalphabeta/CD19-depleted stem cell transplant. The clonotype originates from a male patient between 2 and 10 years old who had a stem cell transplant for acute lymphoblastic leukemia, so the T cells may come from the graft donor.

In DNA form, the CDR3 reads TGTGCCAGCAGCCAAGTGCTAGTCTCCTACAATGAGCAGTTCTTC. This gives the protein CASSQVLVSYNEQFF. The chain joins TRBV3-1 to TRBJ2-1; D is unresolved. Germline loops: CDR1 LGHDT, CDR2 YNNKEL (reference sequence). The CDR3 is 15 residues long. The germline V and J ends were trimmed by 1 base and 0 bases, with 7 bases remaining between them.